The 30 T cell receptor beta chains listed next were all sequenced from one sample in a study of blood T cell repertoires in COVID-19 (dated by TCRdb to 2020 to 2021). The library came from the immunoSEQ multiplex PCR assay. TCRdb's version of the immuneACCESS table is confined to in-frame rearrangements and falls short of the full clone set. An unresolved V gene accounts for under half of the shortfall where checked; the remainder is of unknown origin. Recorded for this sample are hundreds of thousands of clones; 75% to 90% of them occurred a single time. The ten top clones hold around 14% of the sample. The sequencing sample was made of peripheral blood. These receptors all come from a woman in her 70s with COVID-19, enrolled during active disease.

This clone was recorded once. This chain connects TRBV7-8 to TRBJ1-2, with 7 bases fitting TRBD1. V gave up 5 bases and J gave up 6 bases; unmatched junction bases: 6. The germline gives CDR1 SGHVS, CDR2 FQNEAQ. This CDR3 is built from 13 residues. CDR3 sequence: CASSPDRDHGYTF. In DNA form, the CDR3 reads TGTGCCAGCAGCCCTGACAGGGATCATGGCTACACCTTC. Full variable domain (remainder filled in from reference TRBV7-8 and TRBJ1-2): GAGVSQSPRYKVAKRGQDVALRCDPISGHVSLFWYQQALGQGPEFLTYFQNEAQLDKSGLPSDRFFAERPEGSVSTLKIQRTQQEDSAVYLCASSPDRDHGYTFGSGTRLTVV.

This clone was counted a few times. The J gene is TRBJ2-7, the V gene TRBV4-2, with TRBD2 matching over 10 bases. Germline V CDR1 and CDR2: LGHNA, YNFKEQ. CDR3 size: 17 residues. With 0 bases clipped from V and 3 bases from J, the junction kept 8 bases outside the gene matches. In DNA form, the CDR3 reads TGTGCCAGCAGCCAAGAGTGGCTAGCGGGGGTTTACTACGAGCAGTACTTC. Encoded protein: CASSQEWLAGVYYEQYF.

The chain couples TRBV2 to TRBJ2-1; 9 bases are shared with TRBD1. Looked up from germline, CDR1 is SNHLY and CDR2 is FYNNEI. With V trimmed by 6 bases and J by 7 bases, 4 bases remained unmatched. CDR3 length: 13 residues. The CDR3 is CASSADRGNEQFF. The CDR3 DNA is TGTGCCAGCAGCGCTGACAGGGGGAATGAGCAGTTCTTC.

Only one count was recorded for this clone. This chain uses TRBV5-4 with TRBJ2-2; D is possibly TRBD1 (5 bases). CDR1 and CDR2 (germline): SGHNT, YYREEE (reference sequence). Trimming cost V 2 bases and J 0 bases, with 11 bases left between them. This CDR3 is built from 16 residues. CDR3 residues: CASSLPRVANTGELFF. The CDR3 nucleotides are TGTGCCAGCAGCTTACCCAGGGTTGCGAACACCGGGGAGCTGTTTTTT.

V and J are TRBV18 and TRBJ1-5; the match to TRBD1 covers 9 bases. V shed 5 bases and J 4 bases; nucleotides not matched to a gene: 6. The CDR3 loop spans 15 amino acids. Germline CDR1 is KGHSH and CDR2 is LQKENI. CDR3 DNA: TGTGCCAGCTCAGGCGGACAGGGGATTAATCAGCCCCAGCATTTT. Residues: CASSGGQGINQPQHF.

Notes on this clone: The same CDR3 can be traced to other DNA sequences in this sample. The rearrangement links TRBV24-1 to TRBJ1-3; 7 bases are a match to TRBD1. Unmatched junction bases numbered 5, after V lost 3 bases and J lost 4 bases. Germline V lookup: CDR1 KGHDR, CDR2 SFDVKD. The CDR3 loop spans 15 amino acids. For the CDR3, the DNA is TGTGCCACCAGTGATCCGACAGGGTCCGGAAACACCATATATTTT. It encodes CATSDPTGSGNTIYF.

The V call is TRBV5-6, the J call TRBJ2-5; TRBD1 aligns across 7 bases. V lost 0 bases to trimming and J lost 5 bases; unmatched junction nucleotides: 4. CDR1 and CDR2 (germline): SGHDT, YYEEEE. CDR3 length equals 14 residues. For the CDR3, the DNA is TGTGCCAGCAGCTTGGGACAGGGATGGGAGACCCAGTACTTC. Translating gives CASSLGQGWETQYF. Filled out from reference TRBV5-6 and TRBJ2-5, the complete variable domain reads DAGVTQSPTHLIKTRGQQVTLRCSPKSGHDTVSWYQQALGQGPQFIFQYYEEEERQRGNFPDRFSGHQFPNYSSELNVNALLLGDSALYLCASSLGQGWETQYFGPGTRLLVL.

The rearrangement uses TRBV27 and TRBJ1-2, with 11 nucleotides matching TRBD1. From germline, CDR1 is MNHEY and CDR2 SMNVEV (reference sequence). The CDR3 runs to 15 residues. V trimming: 5 bases; J trimming: 6 bases; junction bases outside the gene matches: 8. Here the CDR3 DNA reads TGTGCCAGCAGTCCGACGGACAGGGGGCTGGATGGCTACACCTTC. Its translation is CASSPTDRGLDGYTF.

V usage is TRBV3-1 (or the pseudogene TRBV3-2) and J usage is TRBJ2-1; weak D call: TRBD2 (6 bases). Trimming stripped 4 bases from V and 6 bases from J, with 16 bases between. Germline V lookup: CDR1 LGHDT, CDR2 YNNKEL (reference sequence). There are 15 residues in the CDR3. Written as DNA, the CDR3 is TGTGCCAGCAGCCTACGGGACTCTAGAACCAATGAGCAGTTCTTC. Its translation: CASSLRDSRTNEQFF.

The CDR3 DNA is TGTGCCAGCAGCCAAGGGGCAGGGTTTAATTCACCCCTCCACTTT. Translation gives CASSQGAGFNSPLHF. The chain joins TRBV14 to TRBJ1-6; D is possibly TRBD1 (5 bases). This CDR3 spans 15 amino acids. The V end lost 1 base, the J end lost 6 bases, and 10 bases lay between the germline ends. CDR1 SGHDN and CDR2 FVKESK come from the germline V gene.

Only a few counts were recorded for this clone. V and J are TRBV2 and TRBJ1-4; 9 bases fit TRBD1. CDR1 SNHLY and CDR2 FYNNEI come from the germline V gene. The CDR3 runs 13 residues. Germline trimming cut 8 bases from V and 6 bases from J; bases unmatched to any gene: 4. The CDR3 sequence: CASARDRDEKLFF. The CDR3 region has the DNA TGTGCCAGCGCCCGGGACAGGGATGAAAAACTGTTTTTT.

CDR3 in DNA: TGTGCCAGCAGCGTAGTGATGGGAGGGCAAGAGACCCAGTACTTC. Translation gives CASSVVMGGQETQYF. The V and J genes are TRBV9 and TRBJ2-5, with TRBD2 matching over 7 bases. This CDR3 has 15 residues. Germline V lookup: CDR1 SGDLS, CDR2 YYNGEE. The J segment lost 2 bases and the V segment lost 0 bases, leaving 4 bases of the junction unmatched. Full variable domain (rest looked up from reference TRBV9 and TRBJ2-5): DSGVTQTPKHLITATGQRVTLRCSPRSGDLSVYWYQQSLDQGLQFLIQYYNGEERAKGNILERFSAQQFPDLHSELNLSSLELGDSALYFCASSVVMGGQETQYFGPGTRLLVL.

The rearrangement joins TRBV28 to TRBJ1-2; 9 bases are a match to TRBD1. Looked up from germline, CDR1 is MDHEN and CDR2 is SYDVKM. Unmatched junction bases numbered 6, after V lost 6 bases and J lost 7 bases. The CDR3 spans 13 residues. The CDR3 sequence: CASRVDRGGGYTF. The CDR3, as DNA: TGTGCCAGCAGGGTCGACAGGGGGGGTGGCTACACCTTC.

The rearrangement uses TRBV28 and TRBJ1-3; 10 bases align to TRBD1. The CDR3 runs to 14 residues. Trimming removed 10 bases from V and 8 bases from J; junction bases left unmatched: 11. CDR1 is MDHEN, CDR2 SYDVKM, per germline. CDR3: CATNGRDRGDTIYF. The CDR3 region has the DNA TGTGCCACAAACGGCCGGGACAGGGGCGACACCATATATTTT. The full variable domain, its missing parts supplied by reference TRBV28 and TRBJ1-3, is DVKVTQSSRYLVKRTGEKVFLECVQDMDHENMFWYRQDPGLGLRLIYFSYDVKMKEKGDIPEGYSVSREKKERFSLILESASTNQTSMYLCATNGRDRGDTIYFGEGSWLTVV.

The CDR3 sequence: CASSFDRNYGYTF. The DNA for the CDR3 is TGTGCCAGCAGCTTCGACAGGAACTATGGCTACACCTTC. The chain joins TRBV7-2 to TRBJ1-2, with D perhaps TRBD1 (6 bases). V was trimmed by 3 bases and J by 2 bases, leaving 7 bases between them. The CDR3 runs to 13 residues. Germline CDR1 reads SGHTA; CDR2 reads FQGNSA.

The rearrangement joins TRBV29-1 to TRBJ1-2; TRBD1 matches at 7 bases. CDR1 SQVTM and CDR2 ANQGSEA come from the germline V gene. The CDR3 has 13 amino acids. V trimming: 8 bases; J trimming: 6 bases; junction bases outside the gene matches: 12. The CDR3 loop reads CSPRRGRRDGYTF. The DNA for the CDR3 is TGCAGCCCACGGAGGGGGCGGCGGGATGGCTACACCTTC.

The chain uses TRBV5-5 and TRBJ2-7, with D uncertain. This CDR3 is built from 12 residues. V gave up 1 base and J gave up 2 bases, with 4 bases separating them. Germline values: CDR1 SGHKS, CDR2 YYEKEE (reference sequence). CDR3 DNA sequence: TGTGCCAGCAGCTTGACTACCTACGAGCAGTACTTC. Its translation: CASSLTTYEQYF.

This clone was picked up a small number of times. J is TRBJ1-4 and V is TRBV4-1; a possible D gene is TRBD1 (6 bases). Trimming stripped 2 bases from V and 5 bases from J, with 12 bases between. Germline CDR1 reads MGHRA; CDR2 reads YSYEKL. This CDR3 has 15 amino acids. Here the CDR3 reads CASSQTGLRNEKLFF. CDR3 DNA sequence: TGCGCCAGCAGCCAAACAGGGTTGAGGAATGAAAAACTGTTTTTT.

The genes are TRBV7-9 and TRBJ1-4, with D possibly being TRBD1 (6 bases). Germline CDR1 is SEHNR and CDR2 is FQNEAQ (reference sequence). Trimming took off 4 bases at V and 6 bases at J, with 15 bases between the two ends. The CDR3 has 15 amino acids. In DNA form, the CDR3 reads TGTGCCAGCAGCTCACAGTCGGGGGGGCATGAAAAACTGTTTTTT. This codes for CASSSQSGGHEKLFF.

The J gene is TRBJ2-7, the V gene TRBV28, with TRBD2 identical over 14 bases. The trim removed 6 bases at V and 3 bases at J, leaving 10 bases unmatched. CDR1 MDHEN and CDR2 SYDVKM come from the germline V gene. The CDR3 consists of 17 residues. CDR3 region: CASRLPGLAGASYEQYF. CDR3 nucleotide sequence: TGTGCCAGCAGACTCCCGGGACTAGCGGGGGCTAGCTACGAGCAGTACTTC.

The V gene is TRBV7-9, the J gene TRBJ1-4, with D possibly being TRBD1 (5 bases). The germline V and J ends were trimmed by 5 bases and 3 bases, with 16 bases remaining between them. The CDR3 is 16 residues long. Germline CDR1 reads SEHNR; CDR2 reads FQNEAQ (reference sequence). The DNA for the CDR3 is TGTGCCAGCAGCCACGCCCGGGGGAGGGCTAATGAAAAACTGTTTTTT. Amino acids: CASSHARGRANEKLFF.

The chain employs TRBV2 and TRBJ2-1; 10 bases map to TRBD2. The CDR3 spans 14 residues. V was pared by 8 bases and J by 6 bases, with 7 bases of the junction left unmatched. Germline V CDR1 and CDR2: SNHLY, FYNNEI. The CDR3 sequence: CASLGVAGGNEQFF. In DNA form, the CDR3 reads TGTGCCAGCCTGGGAGTAGCGGGGGGCAATGAGCAGTTCTTC. Full variable domain (missing parts from reference TRBV2 and TRBJ2-1): EPEVTQTPSHQVTQMGQEVILRCVPISNHLYFYWYRQILGQKVEFLVSFYNNEISEKSEIFDDQFSVERPDGSNFTLKIRSTKLEDSAMYFCASLGVAGGNEQFFGPGTRLTVL.

The sample holds one count of this clone. The gene calls are TRBV12-3 or TRBV12-4 and TRBJ2-7, with D possibly being TRBD1 (6 bases). This CDR3 is built from 12 residues. Deletions cut 8 bases from V and 6 bases from J, with 14 bases between. The CDR3 is CASGRQAREQYF. The CDR3 nucleotides read TGTGCCAGCGGCCGACAGGCACGCGAGCAGTACTTC.

The chain has TRBV4-2 and TRBJ2-3; no reliable D call. The CDR3 extends over 13 amino acids. V was pared by 1 base and J by 6 bases, with 8 bases between. CDR1 and CDR2 from the germline V gene are LGHNA and YNFKEQ. The CDR3 loop is CASSQGRADTQYF. The CDR3 DNA reads as TGTGCCAGCAGCCAAGGTAGAGCGGATACGCAGTATTTT.

The gene calls are TRBV11-3 and TRBJ1-1, with D hard to call. V was pared by 1 base and J by 0 bases, with 9 bases between. The CDR3 spans 15 residues. The V gene's germline CDR1 is SGHNT and CDR2 YENEEA. The CDR3, as DNA: TGTGCCAGCAGCTTAGGCGGAGCGGTGAACACTGAAGCTTTCTTT. This encodes CASSLGGAVNTEAFF.

The chain employs TRBV7-2 and TRBJ1-5; 11 bases match TRBD1. V was clipped by 6 bases and J by 5 bases; unmatched bases: 6. The CDR3 runs to 15 residues. Germline lookup yields CDR1 SGHTA and CDR2 FQGNSA. CDR3 sequence (DNA): TGTGCCAGCAGTCAGGACAGGGGGCGCGATCAGCCCCAGCATTTT. Translated, it gives CASSQDRGRDQPQHF.

This chain links TRBV12-3 or TRBV12-4 with TRBJ2-7; unclear D gene. The CDR3 length is 12 residues. Trimming stripped 3 bases from V and 6 bases from J, with 9 bases between. The CDR3 sequence is CASSFTGLEQYF. CDR3 bases: TGTGCCAGCAGTTTTACTGGGCTCGAGCAGTACTTC.

The chain is built from TRBV27 and TRBJ2-7, with a weak D call TRBD2 (6 bases). V was shortened by 6 bases and J by 1 base, with 10 bases between the two germline ends. The CDR3 is 13 amino acids. The germline V gene has CDR1 MNHEY and CDR2 SMNVEV (reference sequence). CDR3 residues: CASRGLYSYEQYF. CDR3 in DNA: TGTGCCAGCAGGGGACTCTATTCCTACGAGCAGTACTTC.

The V gene is TRBV6-1, the J gene TRBJ1-3; 7 bases fit TRBD1. CDR3 size: 16 residues. Unmatched junction bases numbered 6, after V lost 0 bases and J lost 4 bases. Germline V gives CDR1 MNHNS, CDR2 SASEGT. CDR3 sequence reads: CASSEAAQGGGNTIYF. CDR3 DNA: TGTGCCAGCAGTGAAGCGGCCCAGGGGGGAGGAAACACCATATATTTT.

The chain carries TRBV19 and TRBJ1-5; tentative D call: TRBD1 (6 bases). The germline V gene has CDR1 LNHDA and CDR2 SQIVND (reference sequence). The CDR3 length is 16 residues. The ends were cut back, 6 bases at V and 3 bases at J, with 18 bases in the middle. CDR3 sequence (DNA): TGTGCCAGTAGACCCGGGGGGGCGACGAACAATCAGCCCCAGCATTTT. This translates into CASRPGGATNNQPQHF.